The 20 T cell receptor beta chains listed next were all sequenced from one sample in a study of read filtering for tumor transcriptome and immune sequencing. The library was built from about 370 ng RNA with molecular barcoded adaptors for alpha/delta and beta/gamma chains. In TCRdb, the reads were re-called with MiXCR into one record per CDR3 protein. The data show tens of thousands of distinct CDR3 sequences, with about 20% seen just once and 17% held by the top ten. Sequencing used a population of CD138-negative cells sorted from bone marrow. Receptor source: a donor aged 40 or over with multiple myeloma.

This clonotype showed up many times. The chain has TRBV11-2 and TRBJ2-1; 9 bases are shared with TRBD1. Germline-derived CDR1 and CDR2 are SGHAT and FQNNGV. CDR3 length: 15 amino acids. The V segment lost 6 bases and the J segment 6 bases; nucleotides outside the gene matches: 9. This CDR3 reads CASSFTGGEINEQFF. As DNA, the CDR3 is TGTGCCAGCAGTTTCACAGGGGGCGAAATCAATGAGCAGTTCTTC.

This clonotype showed up many times. The rearrangement uses TRBV28 and TRBJ2-3, with 12 bases matching TRBD2. The CDR3 extends over 15 amino acids. V trimming: 6 bases; J trimming: 4 bases; junction bases outside the gene matches: 5. From germline, CDR1 is MDHEN and CDR2 SYDVKM. This CDR3 reads CASRASSGRADTQYF. In nucleotides, the CDR3 is TGTGCCAGCAGGGCGTCTAGCGGGAGGGCAGATACGCAGTATTTT.

The V gene is TRBV20-1, the J gene TRBJ2-3; 14 bases match TRBD2. The germline gives CDR1 DFQATT, CDR2 SNEGSKA (reference sequence). This CDR3 has 18 amino acids. J lost 3 bases, V lost 6 bases, and 14 bases had no gene match. CDR3 nucleotides: TGCAGTGCGACCATTCCCGGGACTAGCGGGAGACTTACAGATACGCAGTATTTT. It specifies CSATIPGTSGRLTDTQYF.

This clonotype was observed at least ten times. The chain employs TRBV5-1 and TRBJ2-7; 8 positions agree with TRBD2. CDR1 SGHRS and CDR2 YFSETQ come from the germline V gene. The CDR3 length is 13 residues. The junction had 9 bases not matched to a gene; V was cut back by 4 bases and J by 9 bases. CDR3 in amino acids: CASSPGGGEPQYF. The CDR3 DNA reads TGCGCCAGCAGCCCCGGGGGGGGGGAACCGCAGTACTTC. The full variable domain, in which reference TRBV5-1 and TRBJ2-7 provide the parts outside the CDR3, is KAGVTQTPRYLIKTRGQQVTLSCSPISGHRSVSWYQQTPGQGLQFLFEYFSETQRNKGNFPGRFSGRQFSNSRSEMNVSTLELGDSALYLCASSPGGGEPQYFGPGTRLTVT.

This clonotype was counted at least ten times. V gene TRBV2 combines with J gene TRBJ1-5; D unclear. V was pared by 8 bases and J by 1 base, with 9 bases between. The CDR3 has 13 residues. Germline CDR1 SNHLY, CDR2 FYNNEI. CDR3 coding DNA: TGTGCCAGCGCCTCTGACAGCAATCAGCCCCAGCATTTT. Protein product: CASASDSNQPQHF.

Comment on this clonotype: This clone may be a read error of a much larger clone one base away. The V call is TRBV7-2, the J call TRBJ1-5; D gene unclear. The germline V gene encodes CDR1 SGHTA and CDR2 FQGNSA. The CDR3 spans 15 residues. CDR3 loop: CASSLDPGYNRPQHF. The CDR3 DNA reads TGTGCCAGCAGCTTAGATCCAGGCTACAATCGGCCCCAGCATTTT. The full variable domain, completed using reference TRBV7-2 and TRBJ1-5, is GAGVSQSPSNKVTEKGKDVELRCDPISGHTALYWYRQSLGQGLEFLIYFQGNSAPDKSGLPSDRFSAERTGGSVSTLTIQRTQQEDSAVYLCASSLDPGYNRPQHFGDGTRLSIL.

This clonotype has at least ten counts. This sequence joins TRBV19 and TRBJ2-1; a weak D match, TRBD1 (7 bases). Germline assignment: CDR1 LNHDA and CDR2 SQIVND (reference sequence). V lost 7 bases and J lost 0, with 10 bases in between. This CDR3 has 14 residues. CDR3: CASTRDSSYNEQFF. As DNA, the CDR3 is TGTGCCAGTACGCGGGACAGCTCCTACAATGAGCAGTTCTTC.

Of note for this clonotype: An end of the junction differs from the germline gene, which may be a read error. This chain uses TRBV10-2 with TRBJ2-1; D is tentatively TRBD1 or TRBD2 (5 bases each). Germline V gives CDR1 WSHSY, CDR2 SAAADI. The length of the CDR3 is 15 residues. CDR3 bases: TGCGCCAGCAGCCCGACAGAGGGTCCCTACAGTGAGCAGTTCTTC. Its translation is CASSPTEGPYSEQFF.

This clonotype was seen repeatedly, ten times or more. The V and J genes are TRBV12-3 or TRBV12-4 and TRBJ2-4, with D possibly matching TRBD2 (6 bases). V was trimmed by 4 bases and J by 4 bases, leaving 11 bases between them. The CDR3 runs to 14 residues. The CDR3: CASSWGLGKNIQYF. The CDR3 DNA reads TGTGCCAGCAGTTGGGGACTGGGGAAAAACATTCAGTACTTC.

This clonotype was counted ten times or more. This sequence joins TRBV4-1 and TRBJ2-7, with D unresolved. V was pared by 1 base and J by 3 bases, with 10 bases between. The CDR3 contains 14 residues. Germline V gene sequence: CDR1 MGHRA, CDR2 YSYEKL. The CDR3 DNA reads TGCGCCAGCAGCCAAGCTGGACGGAGCTACGAGCAGTACTTC. Amino acid sequence: CASSQAGRSYEQYF.

This clonotype has ten or more counts. The rearrangement joins TRBV24-1 to TRBJ2-7, with D perhaps matching TRBD2 (6 bases). Germline-derived CDR1 and CDR2 are KGHDR and SFDVKD. The CDR3 consists of 13 residues. V was trimmed by 7 bases and J by 2 bases, leaving 11 bases between them. This chain's CDR3 is CATSSGLTYEQYF. The CDR3 region has the DNA TGTGCCACCAGCTCGGGACTCACCTACGAGCAGTACTTC.

This clonotype showed up many times. The rearrangement joins TRBV2 to TRBJ2-7; D ambiguous. V lost 0 bases and J 3 bases, leaving 12 bases between the germline ends. This CDR3 comprises 15 residues. CDR1 is SNHLY, CDR2 FYNNEI, per germline. CDR3 region: CASSEAPAQHYEQYF. CDR3 nucleotide sequence: TGTGCCAGCAGTGAAGCGCCGGCCCAGCACTACGAGCAGTACTTC.

This clonotype showed up many times. The J gene is TRBJ1-2, the V gene TRBV29-1; TRBD1 is a possible D gene (6 bases). V dropped 3 bases and J dropped 0 bases, with 17 bases sitting between them. Per germline, CDR1 SQVTM and CDR2 ANQGSEA. The CDR3 spans 16 residues. Written as DNA, the CDR3 is TGCAGCGTTGACATAGCTGAGACAGGATCTAACTATGGCTACACCTTC. Protein sequence: CSVDIAETGSNYGYTF.

The chain is built from TRBV7-9 and TRBJ2-7, with TRBD2 matching over 9 bases. CDR3 size: 13 residues. V lost 5 bases and J lost 4; bases outside the gene matches: 3. The germline V gene encodes CDR1 SEHNR and CDR2 FQNEAQ (reference sequence). CDR3 sequence (DNA): TGTGCCAGCAGCCGTAGCGGGGGTTACGAGCAGTACTTC. It codes for CASSRSGGYEQYF.

This clonotype has a count of ten or more. The V gene is TRBV29-1, the J gene TRBJ1-1, with 7 nucleotides matching TRBD1. Per germline, CDR1 SQVTM and CDR2 ANQGSEA. The length of the CDR3 is 12 residues. The V segment lost 4 bases and the J segment 10 bases; nucleotides outside the gene matches: 9. This CDR3 is CSVVTGARGAFF. Written as DNA, the CDR3 is TGCAGCGTTGTAACAGGGGCGAGAGGAGCTTTCTTT.

This clonotype was counted at least ten times. The V and J genes are TRBV6-1 and TRBJ2-7; D possibly corresponds to TRBD2 (6 bases). The CDR3 spans 16 residues. CDR1 is MNHNS, CDR2 SASEGT, per germline. The V gene lost 0 bases and the J gene lost 3 bases, with 15 bases spanning the gap. The CDR3 nucleotides are TGTGCCAGCAGTGAAGCGGTCGCGGGGTGGGACTACGAGCAGTACTTC. Residues: CASSEAVAGWDYEQYF.

The CDR3 nucleotides are TGTGCCAGCAGACCCGCTTGGGGGACTGAAGCTTTCTTT. Translation gives CASRPAWGTEAFF. V gene TRBV7-2 combines with J gene TRBJ1-1; the D gene is possibly TRBD1 (5 bases). CDR1 and CDR2 (germline): SGHTA, FQGNSA. The V and J ends lost 6 bases and 5 bases respectively, with 13 bases between them. The CDR3 consists of 13 residues.

On this clonotype: Possible read error: a much larger clone is one base away. J is TRBJ2-2 and V is TRBV7-6, with unresolved D. The germline gives CDR1 SGHVS, CDR2 FNYEAQ. V lost 8 bases to trimming and J lost 0 bases, with 13 bases between them. This CDR3 has 15 amino acids. CDR3 protein: CASGPLAANTGELFF. CDR3 DNA: TGTGCCAGCGGCCCCCTCGCGGCGAACACCGGGGAGCTGTTTTTT.

This clonotype was observed at least ten times. The CDR3 loop is CASSLVSVLSETQYF. The DNA for the CDR3 is TGCGCCAGCAGCTTGGTGTCAGTGTTATCAGAGACCCAGTACTTC. The V gene is TRBV5-1, the J gene TRBJ2-5; the D is unclear. Germline assignment: CDR1 SGHRS and CDR2 YFSETQ. The CDR3 runs 15 residues. With 0 bases removed from V and 4 bases from J, the gap between germline ends came to 13 bases.

Many counts were recorded for this clonotype. The rearrangement joins TRBV11-2 to TRBJ2-2, with TRBD2 matching over 11 bases. The CDR3 length is 16 residues. The V gene's germline CDR1 is SGHAT and CDR2 FQNNGV. V lost 5 bases, J lost 5 bases, and 7 bases stayed unmatched. CDR3 in DNA: TGTGCCAGCAGCCCGAGGGGGACTAGCGGTACCGGGGAGCTGTTTTTT. The encoded protein is CASSPRGTSGTGELFF.